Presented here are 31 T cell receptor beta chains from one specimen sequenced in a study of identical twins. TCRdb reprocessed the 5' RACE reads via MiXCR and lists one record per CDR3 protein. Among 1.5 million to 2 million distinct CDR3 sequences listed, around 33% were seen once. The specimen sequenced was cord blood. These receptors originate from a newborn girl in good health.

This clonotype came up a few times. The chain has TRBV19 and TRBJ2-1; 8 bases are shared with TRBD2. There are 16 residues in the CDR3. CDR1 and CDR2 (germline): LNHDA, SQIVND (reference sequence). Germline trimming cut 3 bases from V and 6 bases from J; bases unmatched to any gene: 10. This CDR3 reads CASSIPNRGGRNEQFF. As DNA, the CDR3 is TGTGCCAGTAGTATCCCTAACCGGGGGGGCCGCAATGAGCAGTTCTTC. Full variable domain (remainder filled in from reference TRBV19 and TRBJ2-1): DGGITQSPKYLFRKEGQNVTLSCEQNLNHDAMYWYRQDPGQGLRLIYYSQIVNDFQKGDIAEGYSVSREKKESFPLTVTSAQKNPTAFYLCASSIPNRGGRNEQFFGPGTRLTVL.

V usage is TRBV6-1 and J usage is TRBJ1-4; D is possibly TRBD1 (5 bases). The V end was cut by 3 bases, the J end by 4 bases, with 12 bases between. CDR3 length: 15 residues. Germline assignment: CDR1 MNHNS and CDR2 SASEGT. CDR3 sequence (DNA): TGTGCCAGCAGTGACTCGGGACTTAGTAATGAAAAACTGTTTTTT. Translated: CASSDSGLSNEKLFF.

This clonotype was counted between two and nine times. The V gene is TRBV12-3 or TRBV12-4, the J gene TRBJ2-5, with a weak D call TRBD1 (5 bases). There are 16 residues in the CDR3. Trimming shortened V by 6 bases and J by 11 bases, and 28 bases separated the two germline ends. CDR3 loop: CASSPQGRPLGNEQYF. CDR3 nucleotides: TGTGCCAGCAGCCCGCAGGGAAGGCCATTGGGTAATGAGCAGTACTTC.

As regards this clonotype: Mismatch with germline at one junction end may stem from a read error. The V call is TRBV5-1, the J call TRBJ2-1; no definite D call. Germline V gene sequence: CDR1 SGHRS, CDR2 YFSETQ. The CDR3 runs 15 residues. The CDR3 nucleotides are TGCGCCGGCAGCTTGGCCGCTAGCTCCTACAATGAGCAGTTCTTC. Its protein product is CAGSLAASSYNEQFF.

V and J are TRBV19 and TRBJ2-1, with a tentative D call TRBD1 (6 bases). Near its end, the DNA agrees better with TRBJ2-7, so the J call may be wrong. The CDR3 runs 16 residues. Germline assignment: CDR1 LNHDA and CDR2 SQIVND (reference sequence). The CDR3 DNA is TGTGCCAGTAGTATTCTGGACAGTTCCTCCTACAATGAGCAGTACTTC. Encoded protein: CASSILDSSSYNEQYF.

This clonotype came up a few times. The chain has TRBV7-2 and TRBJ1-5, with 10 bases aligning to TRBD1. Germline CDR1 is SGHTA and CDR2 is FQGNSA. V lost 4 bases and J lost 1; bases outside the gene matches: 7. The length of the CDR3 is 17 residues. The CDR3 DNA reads TGTGCCAGCAGCTCTACGGGACAGGGGCTAAGCAATCAGCCCCAGCATTTT. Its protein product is CASSSTGQGLSNQPQHF. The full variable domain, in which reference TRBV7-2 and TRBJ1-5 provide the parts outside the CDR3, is GAGVSQSPSNKVTEKGKDVELRCDPISGHTALYWYRQSLGQGLEFLIYFQGNSAPDKSGLPSDRFSAERTGGSVSTLTIQRTQQEDSAVYLCASSSTGQGLSNQPQHFGDGTRLSIL.

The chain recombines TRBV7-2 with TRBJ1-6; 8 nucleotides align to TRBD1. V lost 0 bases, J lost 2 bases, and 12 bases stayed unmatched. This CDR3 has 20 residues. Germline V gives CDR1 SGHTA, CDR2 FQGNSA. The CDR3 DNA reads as TGTGCCAGCAGCTTAGCGAAGGCGTTGGGGACAGGCACCTATAATTCACCCCTCCACTTT. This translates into CASSLAKALGTGTYNSPLHF.

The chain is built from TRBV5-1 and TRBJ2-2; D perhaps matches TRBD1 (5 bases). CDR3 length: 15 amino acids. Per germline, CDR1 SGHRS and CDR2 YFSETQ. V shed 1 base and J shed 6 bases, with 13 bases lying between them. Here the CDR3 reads CASSLRGSLAGELFF. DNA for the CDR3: TGCGCCAGCAGCTTGAGGGGATCTTTGGCCGGGGAGCTGTTTTTT.

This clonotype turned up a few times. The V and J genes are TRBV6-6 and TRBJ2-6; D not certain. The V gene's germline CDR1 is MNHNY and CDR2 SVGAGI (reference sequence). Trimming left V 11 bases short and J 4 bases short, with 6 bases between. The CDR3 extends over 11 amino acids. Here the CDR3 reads CAPPGANVLTF. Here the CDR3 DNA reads TGTGCCCCGCCGGGGGCCAACGTCCTGACTTTC.

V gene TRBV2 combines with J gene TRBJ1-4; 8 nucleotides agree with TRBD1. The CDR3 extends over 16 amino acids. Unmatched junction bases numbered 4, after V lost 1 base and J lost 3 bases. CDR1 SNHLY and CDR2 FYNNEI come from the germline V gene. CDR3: CASSEGTGSANEKLFF. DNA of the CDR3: TGTGCCAGCAGTGAAGGGACAGGGTCGGCTAATGAAAAACTGTTTTTT. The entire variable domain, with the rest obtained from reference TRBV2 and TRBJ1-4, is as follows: EPEVTQTPSHQVTQMGQEVILRCVPISNHLYFYWYRQILGQKVEFLVSFYNNEISEKSEIFDDQFSVERPDGSNFTLKIRSTKLEDSAMYFCASSEGTGSANEKLFFGSGTQLSVL.

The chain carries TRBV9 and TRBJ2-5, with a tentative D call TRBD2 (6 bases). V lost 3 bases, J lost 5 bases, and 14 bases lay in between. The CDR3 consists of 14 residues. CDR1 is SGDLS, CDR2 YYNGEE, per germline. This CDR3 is CASSGDLRQETQYF. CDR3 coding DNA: TGTGCCAGCAGCGGGGACTTACGGCAGGAGACCCAGTACTTC.

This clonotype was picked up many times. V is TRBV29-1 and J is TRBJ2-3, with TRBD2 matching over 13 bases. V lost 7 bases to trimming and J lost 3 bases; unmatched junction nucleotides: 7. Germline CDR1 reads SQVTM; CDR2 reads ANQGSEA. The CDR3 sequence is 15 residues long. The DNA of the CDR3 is TGCAGCGCCGCACGACTAGCGGGAGGAACAGATACGCAGTATTTT. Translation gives CSAARLAGGTDTQYF.

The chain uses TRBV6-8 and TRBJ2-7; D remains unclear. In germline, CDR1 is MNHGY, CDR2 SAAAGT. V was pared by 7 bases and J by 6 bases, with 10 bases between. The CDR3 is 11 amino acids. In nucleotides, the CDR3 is TGTGCCAGCAACGACACTGGCGAGCAGTACTTC. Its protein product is CASNDTGEQYF.

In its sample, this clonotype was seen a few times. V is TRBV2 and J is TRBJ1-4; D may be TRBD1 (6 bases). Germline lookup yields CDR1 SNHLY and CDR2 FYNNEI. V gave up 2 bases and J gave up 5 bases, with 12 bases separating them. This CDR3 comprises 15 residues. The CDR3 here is CASSERAGDNEKLFF. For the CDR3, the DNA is TGTGCCAGCAGTGAAAGGGCAGGGGACAATGAAAAACTGTTTTTT.

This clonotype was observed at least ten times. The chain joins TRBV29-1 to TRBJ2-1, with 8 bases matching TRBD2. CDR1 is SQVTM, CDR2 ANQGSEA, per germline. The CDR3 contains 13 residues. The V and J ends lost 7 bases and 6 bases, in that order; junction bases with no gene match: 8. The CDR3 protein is CSGKRENGNEQFF. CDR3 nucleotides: TGCAGCGGCAAGCGGGAGAACGGCAATGAGCAGTTCTTC.

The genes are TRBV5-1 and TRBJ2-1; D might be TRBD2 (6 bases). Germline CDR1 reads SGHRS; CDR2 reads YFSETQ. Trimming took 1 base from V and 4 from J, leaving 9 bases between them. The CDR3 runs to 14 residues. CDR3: CASSLRETYNEQFF. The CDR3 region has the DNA TGCGCCAGCAGCTTGCGGGAGACGTACAATGAGCAGTTCTTC.

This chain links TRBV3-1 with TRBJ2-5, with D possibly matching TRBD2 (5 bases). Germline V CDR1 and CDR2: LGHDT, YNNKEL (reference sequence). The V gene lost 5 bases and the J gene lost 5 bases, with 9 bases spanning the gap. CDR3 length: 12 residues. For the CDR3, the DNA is TGTGCCAGCAGCGCTACGGGGGAGACCCAGTACTTC. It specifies CASSATGETQYF.

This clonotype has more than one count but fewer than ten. The DNA for the CDR3 is TGTGCCAGCAGCTTAGATCATCAGGGTTGGAATGGCTACACCTTC. It is translated as CASSLDHQGWNGYTF. The gene calls are TRBV11-2 and TRBJ1-2; possible D gene TRBD1, 5 bases. This CDR3 is 15 amino acids long. The ends were cut back, 0 bases at V and 6 bases at J, with 14 bases in the middle. Germline CDR1 reads SGHAT; CDR2 reads FQNNGV.

The chain's CDR3 is CASSPVPSGNNEQFF. The CDR3 DNA reads as TGTGCCAGCTCACCAGTCCCTAGCGGGAACAATGAGCAGTTCTTC. The genes are TRBV18 and TRBJ2-1, with TRBD2 identical over 9 bases. This CDR3 region has 15 residues. With V trimmed by 2 bases and J by 5 bases, 4 bases remained unmatched. Germline lookup yields CDR1 KGHSH and CDR2 LQKENI.

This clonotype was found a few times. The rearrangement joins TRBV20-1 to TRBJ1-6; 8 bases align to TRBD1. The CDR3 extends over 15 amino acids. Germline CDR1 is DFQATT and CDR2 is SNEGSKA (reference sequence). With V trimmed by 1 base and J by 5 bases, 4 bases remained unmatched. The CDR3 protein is CSARVGTGDNSPLHF. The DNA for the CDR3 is TGCAGTGCTAGAGTAGGGACAGGAGATAATTCACCCCTCCACTTT.

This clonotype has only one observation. CDR3 in amino acids: CASSIGQALYGYTF. CDR3 sequence (DNA): TGTGCCAGTAGTATCGGACAGGCCCTCTATGGCTACACCTTC. The chain couples TRBV19 to TRBJ1-2, with 7 bases aligning to TRBD1. The CDR3 consists of 14 residues. V shed 3 bases and J 4 bases; nucleotides not matched to a gene: 5. The germline gives CDR1 LNHDA, CDR2 SQIVND (reference sequence).

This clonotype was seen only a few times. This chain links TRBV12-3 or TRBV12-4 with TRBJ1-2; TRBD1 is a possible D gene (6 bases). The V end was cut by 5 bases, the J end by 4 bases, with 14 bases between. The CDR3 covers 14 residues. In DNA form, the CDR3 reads TGTGCCAGCAGTACAGGGAGAGTCATCTATGGCTACACCTTC. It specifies CASSTGRVIYGYTF.

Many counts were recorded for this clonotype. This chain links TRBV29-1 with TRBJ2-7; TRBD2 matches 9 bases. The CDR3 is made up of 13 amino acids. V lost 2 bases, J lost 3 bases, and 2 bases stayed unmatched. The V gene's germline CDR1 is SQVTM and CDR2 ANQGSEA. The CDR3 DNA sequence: TGCAGCGTTGAACAGCGGGGGGACTACGAGCAGTACTTC. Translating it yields CSVEQRGDYEQYF.

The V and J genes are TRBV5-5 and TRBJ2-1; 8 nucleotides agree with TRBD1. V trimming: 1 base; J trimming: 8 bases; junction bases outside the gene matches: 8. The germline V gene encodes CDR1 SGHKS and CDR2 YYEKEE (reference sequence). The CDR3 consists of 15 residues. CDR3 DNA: TGTGCCAGCAGCTTGACAGGGGGACAATATTATGAGCAGTTCTTC. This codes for CASSLTGGQYYEQFF.

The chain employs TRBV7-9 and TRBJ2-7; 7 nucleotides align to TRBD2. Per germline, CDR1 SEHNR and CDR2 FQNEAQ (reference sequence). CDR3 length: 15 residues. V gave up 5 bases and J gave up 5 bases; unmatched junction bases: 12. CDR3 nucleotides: TGTGCCAGCAGCCCCAGCCCTCGGGGGAGGGACGAGCAGTACTTC. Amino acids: CASSPSPRGRDEQYF.

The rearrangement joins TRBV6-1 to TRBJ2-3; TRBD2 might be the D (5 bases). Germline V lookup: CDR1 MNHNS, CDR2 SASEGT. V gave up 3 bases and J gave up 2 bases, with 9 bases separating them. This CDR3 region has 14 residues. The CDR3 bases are TGTGCCAGCAGTGAGCCGGGGAACACAGATACGCAGTATTTT. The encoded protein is CASSEPGNTDTQYF.

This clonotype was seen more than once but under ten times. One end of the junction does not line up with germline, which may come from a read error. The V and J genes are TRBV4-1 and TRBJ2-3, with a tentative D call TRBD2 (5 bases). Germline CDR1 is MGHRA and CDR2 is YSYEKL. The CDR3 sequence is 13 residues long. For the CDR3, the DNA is TGCGCCAGCAGCCAAGCGGGAATAGATACGCGGTATTTT. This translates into CASSQAGIDTRYF.

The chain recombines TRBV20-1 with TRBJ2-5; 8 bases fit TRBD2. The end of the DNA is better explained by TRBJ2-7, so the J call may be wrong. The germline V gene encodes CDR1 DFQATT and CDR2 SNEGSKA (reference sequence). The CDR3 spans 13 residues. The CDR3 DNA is TGCAGTGCTACCGGGACTAGTATCTACGAGCAGTACTTC. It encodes CSATGTSIYEQYF.

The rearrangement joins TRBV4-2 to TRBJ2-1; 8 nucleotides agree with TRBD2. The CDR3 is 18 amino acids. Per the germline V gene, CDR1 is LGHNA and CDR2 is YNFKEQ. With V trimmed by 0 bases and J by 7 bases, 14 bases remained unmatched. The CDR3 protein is CASSQDTSGNYIWNEQFF. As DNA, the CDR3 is TGTGCCAGCAGCCAAGATACTAGCGGAAACTACATTTGGAATGAGCAGTTCTTC.

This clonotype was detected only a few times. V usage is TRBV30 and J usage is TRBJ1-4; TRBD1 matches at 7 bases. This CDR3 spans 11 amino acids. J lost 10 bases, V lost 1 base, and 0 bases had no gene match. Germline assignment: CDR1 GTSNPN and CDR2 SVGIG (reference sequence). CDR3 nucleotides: TGTGCCTGGAGTGCAGGGGGAAAACTGTTTTTT. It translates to CAWSAGGKLFF.

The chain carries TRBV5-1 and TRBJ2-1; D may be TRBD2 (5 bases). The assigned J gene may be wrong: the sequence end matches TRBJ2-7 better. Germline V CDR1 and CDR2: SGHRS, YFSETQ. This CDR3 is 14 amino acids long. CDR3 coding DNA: TGCGCCAGCAGCTTCGACGGGGTCTACAATGAGCAGTACTTC. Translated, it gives CASSFDGVYNEQYF.